Below are 9 T cell receptor beta chains sequenced from a single sample in a study of graft-versus-host responses after intestinal transplantation. No antigen has been assigned to these receptors. Clones were sequenced by immunoSEQ multiplex PCR, and TCRdb holds only the in-frame ones, with some missing. The sample yields 40,000 to 55,000 clones, around 90% seen once. Sequencing was performed on unstimulated CD4+ T cells sorted from spleen or lymph node cells, taken before transplant. Every receptor here comes from a human donor who was the organ donor for an intestinal transplant.

V is TRBV5-5 and J is TRBJ2-1; unclear D gene. V lost 3 bases, J lost 0 bases, and 10 bases lay in between. Per the germline V gene, CDR1 is SGHKS and CDR2 is YYEKEE (reference sequence). The CDR3 runs to 15 residues. The CDR3: CASSYIPSSYNEQFF. The CDR3 DNA is TGTGCCAGCAGCTACATCCCCAGCTCCTACAATGAGCAGTTCTTC. Looking up the rest from reference TRBV5-5 and TRBJ2-1 gives the full variable domain: DAGVTQSPTHLIKTRGQQVTLRCSPISGHKSVSWYQQVLGQGPQFIFQYYEKEERGRGNFPDRFSARQFPNYSSELNVNALLLGDSALYLCASSYIPSSYNEQFFGPGTRLTVL.

This sequence joins TRBV29-1 and TRBJ2-1; 7 nucleotides agree with TRBD1. Unmatched junction bases numbered 9, after V lost 4 bases and J lost 6 bases. CDR1 is SQVTM, CDR2 ANQGSEA, per germline. The CDR3 runs to 14 residues. DNA for the CDR3: TGCAGCGTTGTGGGACAGACGACTGGCAATGAGCAGTTCTTC. Translating gives CSVVGQTTGNEQFF.

The chain employs TRBV5-1 and TRBJ2-5; possibly TRBD2 for D (5 bases). V was pared by 2 bases and J by 4 bases, with 9 bases between. The CDR3 is made up of 13 amino acids. CDR1 and CDR2 (germline): SGHRS, YFSETQ. The DNA for the CDR3 is TGCGCCAGCAGCTTCTTAGAGGGAGAGACCCAGTACTTC. Translated: CASSFLEGETQYF.

The chain employs TRBV5-1 and TRBJ2-2; TRBD1 is a possible D gene (6 bases). Germline assignment: CDR1 SGHRS and CDR2 YFSETQ. The CDR3 has 14 amino acids. V gave up 4 bases and J gave up 1 base, with 8 bases separating them. CDR3 in DNA: TGCGCCAGCAGCCAGACAGGGAACACCGGGGAGCTGTTTTTT. This sequence encodes CASSQTGNTGELFF.

The chain is built from TRBV7-2 and TRBJ2-5, with D uncertain. The J call may be wrong; the DNA end is better matched by TRBJ2-7. CDR1 is SGHTA and CDR2 is FQGNSA in the germline V gene. The CDR3 covers 12 residues. CDR3 amino acids: CASSSRVYEQYF. The CDR3 DNA reads as TGTGCCAGCAGCTCCCGCGTCTACGAGCAGTACTTC.

In its sample, this clone was seen a few times. This chain joins TRBV6-1 and TRBJ2-1, with 9 bases lining up with TRBD2. Germline V gene lookup returns CDR1 MNHNS and CDR2 SASEGT. The CDR3 totals 16 residues. The trim removed 2 bases at V and 2 bases at J, leaving 4 bases unmatched. The CDR3 spells CASSESGGLAYNEQFF. In DNA form, the CDR3 reads TGTGCCAGCAGTGAAAGCGGGGGGCTAGCCTACAATGAGCAGTTCTTC.

This chain joins TRBV6-1 and TRBJ2-7; D uncertain. This CDR3 contains 14 residues. Deletions cut 3 bases from V and 3 bases from J, with 12 bases between. The germline gives CDR1 MNHNS, CDR2 SASEGT. CDR3 amino acids: CASSDMGRFYEQYF. As DNA, the CDR3 is TGTGCCAGCAGTGATATGGGCCGCTTCTACGAGCAGTACTTC.

The chain recombines TRBV7-3 with TRBJ2-3; 8 bases map to TRBD1. Germline V gene data show CDR1 as SGHTA and CDR2 as FQGTGA. V shed 2 bases, J shed 2 bases, and the junction held 9 bases outside the gene matches. There are 17 residues in the CDR3. The CDR3 protein is CASSLEGSGGHTDTQYF. The CDR3 bases are TGTGCCAGCAGCTTAGAAGGCTCAGGGGGCCACACAGATACGCAGTATTTT.

This clone occurred a few times. The rearrangement links TRBV5-1 to TRBJ2-7; TRBD1 aligns across 8 bases. This CDR3 comprises 13 residues. Germline CDR1 is SGHRS and CDR2 is YFSETQ. With V trimmed by 1 base and J by 4 bases, 1 base remained unmatched. CDR3 residues: CASSLQGAYEQYF. Here the CDR3 DNA reads TGCGCCAGCAGCTTGCAGGGGGCGTACGAGCAGTACTTC.